This T cell receptor (beta chain) was captured in a study of shared T cell receptors in the human thymus. This clone turned up a few times. Measured with immunoSEQ multiplex PCR; TCRdb has only the in-frame clones, and not every one. This table holds 600,000 or so clones, roughly 86% found once. This CDR3 is built from 16 residues. The V gene lost 3 bases and the J gene lost 0 bases, with 13 bases spanning the gap. Germline values: CDR1 MDHEN, CDR2 SYDVKM. This sample was shared with a second study, whose subject was human thymus T cells. Turning to that study: Among the donors, all were healthy Finnish infants having corrective surgery for congenital heart defects. Corrective heart surgery yielded resections, and these provided the thymus tissue. Thymic and blood repertoires showed apparently biased V and J gene usage. Related studies noted strongly shared thymic repertoires across unrelated people.

The chain couples TRBV28 to TRBJ2-3, with D maybe TRBD2 (6 bases). The material sequenced was thymocytes. This TCR came from a boy younger than two with a congenital heart defect. Here the CDR3 DNA reads TGTGCCAGCAGTTTCCCACTAGCCCCTAGCACAGATACGCAGTATTTT. This codes for CASSFPLAPSTDTQYF.